This entry is about one T cell receptor beta chain. As yet, its antigen is unknown. This sample is part of a study of cytomegalovirus exposure and HLA in healthy donors. Study-level points and caveats: TCR beta chain V- and J-gene trimming was linked, in a later analysis, to a missense variant in DCLRE1C.

The PCR made use of 60 Vbeta and 13 Jbeta primers. Profiled with immunoSEQ multiplex PCR; TCRdb holds only in-frame clones, not every one. The data contain around 170,000 clones, about 85% of them singletons. The CDR3 length is 12 residues. Germline CDR1 SQVTM, CDR2 ANQGSEA. Deletions cut 3 bases from V and 8 bases from J, with 13 bases between. The receptor was derived from a girl aged 10-17 years in good health and CMV-seropositive. The V and J genes are TRBV29-1 and TRBJ1-2; D might be TRBD1 (6 bases). The sequenced sample consisted of PBMCs. The CDR3 bases are TGCAGCGTTGAGGGGACATCGGAGGGCTACACCTTC. It codes for CSVEGTSEGYTF. The entire variable domain, with the rest obtained from reference TRBV29-1 and TRBJ1-2, is as follows: SAVISQKPSRDICQRGTSLTIQCQVDSQVTMMFWYRQQPGQSLTLIATANQGSEATYESGFVIDKFPISRPNLTFSTLTVSNMSPEDSSIYLCSVEGTSEGYTFGSGTRLTVV.